Sequencing of this TCR beta chain was carried out in a study of graft-versus-host responses after intestinal transplantation. For the study at large: Isolated intestinal, liver-intestinal, or multivisceral transplants had been given to the recipients.

In its sample, this clone is medium-sized. Study-level points and caveats: Marrow from the recipient contained GvH clones, some of which had appeared first in ileum or blood.

The germline V gene has CDR1 SGHAT and CDR2 FQNNGV. The CDR3 has 15 amino acids. Trimming took 1 base from V and 7 from J, leaving 11 bases between them. Responders (roughly 200,000, CFSE-labeled) met roughly 200,000 stimulators that were irradiated and violet-dye-labeled. Sequencing was performed with immunoSEQ multiplex PCR; in TCRdb, only in-frame clones are kept and a portion is missing. The table records 9,500 to 10,000 clones, around 30% of them present only once. Specimen: alloreactive CD8+ T cells from a mixed lymphocyte reaction culture, collected before intestinal transplant. Subset of the sample: CFSE-low proliferating T cells sorted from roughly 6-day pre-transplant mixed lymphocyte reaction (GvH or HvG direction). The receptor was isolated from a human patient who received an intestinal transplant. This sequence joins TRBV11-2 and TRBJ1-6, with unresolved D. CDR3 loop: CASSLGGVGNSPLHF. The CDR3 DNA is TGTGCCAGCAGCTTAGGCGGGGTGGGGAATTCACCCCTCCACTTT.